The 30 T cell receptor beta chains in this list originate from one sample, sequenced in a study of blood T cells in healthy people across ages. For the second PCR, which ran for about 7 to 11 cycles, a sample-barcoded 5' primer and a J-beta primer mix were used. TCRdb recomputed calls from the 5' RACE reads with MiXCR, one row per CDR3 protein. The table shows 720,000 or so distinct CDR3 sequences, with 40% to 45% occurring only once. The sample was blood. These receptors were obtained from an elderly man in good health.

Comments on this clonotype: A much larger clone lies a single base off, so this may be a read error. The J gene is TRBJ1-5, the V gene TRBV20-1, with 7 bases lining up with TRBD1. Germline V gives CDR1 DFQATT, CDR2 SNEGSKA (reference sequence). The CDR3 covers 13 residues. In nucleotides, the CDR3 is TGCAGTGCTTTGGACAGGCTAAATCGGCCCCAGCATTTT. Translating gives CSALDRLNRPQHF.

The rearrangement uses TRBV7-3 and TRBJ2-3; 11 nucleotides match TRBD2. After removal of 4 bases from V and 3 bases from J, the junction contained 3 bases not matched to a gene. Germline CDR1 reads SGHTA; CDR2 reads FQGTGA. There are 15 residues in the CDR3. As DNA, the CDR3 is TGTGCCAGCAGCTCCTCTAGCGGGAGGACAGATACGCAGTATTTT. It encodes CASSSSSGRTDTQYF.

This clonotype was observed a single time. The chain carries TRBV20-1 and TRBJ1-4, with 7 bases that match TRBD1. Germline V gene lookup returns CDR1 DFQATT and CDR2 SNEGSKA (reference sequence). The CDR3 covers 13 residues. The CDR3 sequence: CSLRDQGDEKLFF. CDR3 coding DNA: TGCAGCCTCCGGGACCAGGGGGATGAAAAACTGTTTTTT.

Only a few counts were recorded for this clonotype. This rearrangement joins TRBV7-9 to TRBJ1-2; D remains unclear. V gave up 1 base and J gave up 5 bases, with 11 bases separating them. CDR3 length: 14 amino acids. The germline gives CDR1 SEHNR, CDR2 FQNEAQ (reference sequence). DNA of the CDR3: TGTGCCAGCAGCTTAGGGACCGAAGTTTATGGCTACACCTTC. Translated: CASSLGTEVYGYTF. Looking up the rest from reference TRBV7-9 and TRBJ1-2 gives the full variable domain: DTGVSQNPRHKITKRGQNVTFRCDPISEHNRLYWYRQTLGQGPEFLTYFQNEAQLEKSRLLSDRFSAERPKGSFSTLEIQRTEQGDSAMYLCASSLGTEVYGYTFGSGTRLTVV.

This clonotype was observed a handful of times. Written as DNA, the CDR3 is TGTGCCAGCAGCTTAGGGACAGTTTTGAACACCGGGGAGCTGTTTTTT. Amino acids: CASSLGTVLNTGELFF. The chain couples TRBV11-3 to TRBJ2-2; D is possibly TRBD1 (6 bases). Germline-derived CDR1 and CDR2 are SGHNT and YENEEA. V gave up 1 base and J gave up 1 base, with 10 bases separating them. This CDR3 spans 16 amino acids.

About this clonotype itself: One end of the junction varies from germline; a read error may be responsible. The chain couples TRBV11-2 to TRBJ2-3, with unresolved D. The CDR3 totals 15 residues. Germline V gene data show CDR1 as SGHAT and CDR2 as FQNNGV. The CDR3 bases are TGTGCCAGCAGCTTAGATCTGCAGCGATCAGATGCGCAGTATTTT. Encoded protein: CASSLDLQRSDAQYF.

This clonotype was counted a few times. A read error may account for a junction end that differs from germline. This chain links TRBV4-3 with TRBJ1-2; D gene uncertain. This CDR3 region has 14 residues. Germline assignment: CDR1 LGHNA and CDR2 YSLEER. The CDR3 spells CAGSLWTGAEGYTF. DNA for the CDR3: TGCGCCGGCAGCCTTTGGACGGGCGCAGAGGGCTACACCTTC.

The chain is built from TRBV7-2 and TRBJ2-7; tentatively, D is TRBD1 (6 bases). The CDR3 extends over 14 amino acids. Germline V CDR1 and CDR2: SGHTA, FQGNSA. Trimming stripped 2 bases from V and 6 bases from J, with 14 bases between. CDR3 DNA sequence: TGTGCCAGCAGCTTATGGGGGCCAGTCCCCGAGCAGTACTTC. As protein: CASSLWGPVPEQYF.

In this sample, this clonotype turned up a few times. The gene calls are TRBV13 and TRBJ2-1; unclear D gene. Per germline, CDR1 PRHDT and CDR2 FYEKMQ (reference sequence). This CDR3 contains 13 residues. Trimming left V 1 base short and J 9 bases short, with 10 bases between. The CDR3 protein is CASSLVSTREQFF. The CDR3 bases are TGTGCCAGCAGCTTAGTGTCAACCCGTGAGCAGTTCTTC.

This sequence joins TRBV11-1 and TRBJ1-1; the match to TRBD1 covers 7 bases. V shed 3 bases, J shed 5 bases, and the junction held 3 bases outside the gene matches. Germline V CDR1 and CDR2: SGHAT, FQDESV (reference sequence). CDR3 length equals 13 residues. Here the CDR3 DNA reads TGTGCCAGCAGCTTGGACAGGCAAACTGAAGCTTTCTTT. This encodes CASSLDRQTEAFF.

This clonotype was recorded a few times. The chain recombines TRBV11-2 with TRBJ2-4; D is uncertain. CDR3 length equals 12 residues. Trimming left V 5 bases short and J 7 bases short, with 9 bases between. Germline V gene sequence: CDR1 SGHAT, CDR2 FQNNGV. CDR3 in DNA: TGTGCCAGCAGCCCGTTGGGGAACATTCAGTACTTC. This translates into CASSPLGNIQYF.

The CDR3 spells CAVRGVSYEQYF. The CDR3 bases are TGTGCCGTACGAGGGGTCTCCTACGAGCAGTACTTC. The chain uses TRBV6-2 or TRBV6-3 and TRBJ2-7, with D perhaps given as TRBD1 or TRBD2 (5 bases each). Germline-derived CDR1 and CDR2 are MNHEY and SVGEGT. The CDR3 extends over 12 amino acids. The V gene lost 11 bases and the J gene lost 0 bases, with 11 bases spanning the gap.

This clonotype was counted many times. The V and J genes are TRBV5-1 and TRBJ1-5, with 7 bases identical to TRBD1. Germline V lookup: CDR1 SGHRS, CDR2 YFSETQ. This CDR3 has 14 residues. V shed 3 bases and J 7 bases; nucleotides not matched to a gene: 7. The CDR3 DNA is TGCGCCAGCAGCTCGGGGACAGTGGGCCAGCCCCAGCATTTT. This encodes CASSSGTVGQPQHF.

CDR3 nucleotide sequence: TGTGCCAGCAGCGTAGCGGTTAGTGGTGAGCAGTACTTC. This codes for CASSVAVSGEQYF. V usage is TRBV9 and J usage is TRBJ2-7; D gene unclear. Trimming took 0 bases from V and 7 from J, leaving 11 bases between them. CDR3 size: 13 residues. Germline loops: CDR1 SGDLS, CDR2 YYNGEE.

J is TRBJ2-7 and V is TRBV20-1; 8 positions match TRBD1. The length of the CDR3 is 14 residues. CDR1 and CDR2 (germline): DFQATT, SNEGSKA (reference sequence). V was clipped by 6 bases and J by 1 base; unmatched bases: 8. The CDR3 loop is CSAQRQGISYEQYF. The CDR3 DNA reads TGCAGTGCCCAAAGACAGGGGATTTCCTACGAGCAGTACTTC.

This clonotype has only a few counts. The rearrangement joins TRBV20-1 to TRBJ2-3; no firm D call. The V end lost 6 bases, the J end lost 3 bases, and 10 bases lay between the germline ends. The CDR3 loop spans 12 amino acids. Germline V CDR1 and CDR2: DFQATT, SNEGSKA (reference sequence). As DNA, the CDR3 is TGCAGTGCCGCCTCTTTTACAGATACGCAGTATTTT. It yields the protein CSAASFTDTQYF.

The chain combines TRBV7-2 with TRBJ2-1; 10 nucleotides agree with TRBD2. After removal of 0 bases from V and 8 bases from J, the junction contained 7 bases not matched to a gene. The germline V gene encodes CDR1 SGHTA and CDR2 FQGNSA. CDR3 length: 16 amino acids. CDR3 amino acids: CASSLAYSGRPDEQFF. The CDR3 nucleotides are TGTGCCAGCAGCTTAGCATATAGCGGGAGGCCGGATGAGCAGTTCTTC.

The DNA for the CDR3 is TGCAGTGCTAGCGCTGACGGGGGGGGTAGGTCCTACGAGCAGTACTTC. The encoded protein is CSASADGGGRSYEQYF. The chain joins TRBV20-1 to TRBJ2-5; 8 bases are shared with TRBD2. Near its end, the DNA agrees better with TRBJ2-7, so the J call may be wrong. The CDR3 is 16 residues long. CDR1 DFQATT and CDR2 SNEGSKA come from the germline V gene (reference sequence).

In the case of this clonotype: The junction does not match germline at one end; this may be a read error. The gene calls are TRBV5-1 and TRBJ2-5, with a tentative D call TRBD1 (6 bases). The J call could be wrong; TRBJ2-7 is a better fit for the DNA end. CDR1 is SGHRS and CDR2 is YFSETQ in the germline V gene. This CDR3 region has 15 residues. CDR3 residues: CACSLEGGFSYEQYF. The CDR3 DNA follows: TGCGCCTGCAGCTTGGAAGGGGGATTCTCCTACGAGCAGTACTTC.

V and J are TRBV20-1 and TRBJ2-6; D gene unclear. V was pared by 5 bases and J by 0 bases, with 14 bases between. CDR1 and CDR2 from the germline V gene are DFQATT and SNEGSKA (reference sequence). The CDR3 is 16 amino acids. CDR3 nucleotide sequence: TGCAGTGCTCCCCAGGCGCCCAACTCTGGGGCCAACGTCCTGACTTTC. It specifies CSAPQAPNSGANVLTF.

This clonotype was counted between two and nine times. The chain uses TRBV6-5 and TRBJ2-3, with 9 nucleotides matching TRBD1. Germline V gene lookup returns CDR1 MNHEY and CDR2 SVGAGI. V lost 0 bases to trimming and J lost 2 bases; unmatched junction nucleotides: 9. The CDR3 loop spans 18 amino acids. For the CDR3, the DNA is TGTGCCAGCAGTTACTCTAGTTTTCGGGACAGGGCCACAGATACGCAGTATTTT. This sequence encodes CASSYSSFRDRATDTQYF.

The genes are TRBV6-2 or TRBV6-3 and TRBJ1-5; D is undetermined. The germline V gene has CDR1 MNHEY and CDR2 SVGEGT. Trimming pared 7 bases from V and 4 bases from J, leaving 20 bases between. CDR3 length equals 16 residues. CDR3 DNA sequence: TGTGCCAGCAACGTGGACGGAGCTCTTGGAAATCAGCCCCAGCATTTT. Amino acids: CASNVDGALGNQPQHF.

This chain links TRBV19 with TRBJ1-4; TRBD1 is a possible D gene (6 bases). Germline values: CDR1 LNHDA, CDR2 SQIVND (reference sequence). V lost 5 bases to trimming and J lost 4 bases, with 17 bases between them. The CDR3 sequence is 16 residues long. DNA for the CDR3: TGTGCCAGTAGTTCATGGGCGACAGGTTTTAATGAAAAACTGTTTTTT. Translated, it gives CASSSWATGFNEKLFF.

The V call is TRBV6-4, the J call TRBJ1-2; 11 bases are shared with TRBD1. Unmatched junction bases numbered 7, after V lost 6 bases and J lost 10 bases. This CDR3 comprises 13 residues. Germline values: CDR1 MRHNA, CDR2 SNTAGT. CDR3 sequence reads: CASRTGTGGLYTF. CDR3 nucleotide sequence: TGTGCCAGCAGAACCGGGACAGGGGGACTCTACACCTTC.

The V and J genes are TRBV20-1 and TRBJ1-2; D uncertain. This CDR3 contains 15 residues. Trimming took 0 bases from V and 3 from J, leaving 14 bases between them. The germline gives CDR1 DFQATT, CDR2 SNEGSKA (reference sequence). The CDR3 loop reads CSARDREGGDYGYTF. The CDR3 nucleotides read TGCAGTGCTAGAGACCGGGAGGGAGGAGACTATGGCTACACCTTC.

This clonotype was picked up many times. This chain connects TRBV29-1 to TRBJ1-2, with 7 bases fitting TRBD1. Germline CDR1 and CDR2: SQVTM and ANQGSEA. V was pared by 6 bases and J by 4 bases, with 8 bases of the junction left unmatched. This CDR3 spans 13 amino acids. CDR3 sequence reads: CSVRQGVSYGYTF. In DNA form, the CDR3 reads TGCAGCGTCAGGCAGGGGGTTTCCTATGGCTACACCTTC.

The chain combines TRBV12-3 or TRBV12-4 with TRBJ2-5; 7 nucleotides agree with TRBD2. This CDR3 is built from 13 residues. The V gene end was trimmed by 8 bases and the J gene end by 2 bases; junction bases not matched to a gene: 5. The CDR3 is CASGRAGQETQYF. CDR3 nucleotides: TGTGCCAGCGGCCGAGCGGGGCAAGAGACCCAGTACTTC.

Only one count was recorded for this clonotype. The V gene is TRBV7-2, the J gene TRBJ2-7; 7 nucleotides align to TRBD2. The trim removed 5 bases at V and 1 base at J, leaving 8 bases unmatched. The CDR3 has 15 residues. Germline assignment: CDR1 SGHTA and CDR2 FQGNSA. CDR3 DNA: TGTGCCAGCAGCGGCTGTGCAGCGGGGTCCTACGAGCAGTACTTC. Protein product: CASSGCAAGSYEQYF.

V usage is TRBV5-1 and J usage is TRBJ2-5; TRBD1 might be the D (6 bases). The CDR3 extends over 15 amino acids. CDR1 and CDR2 from the germline V gene are SGHRS and YFSETQ. V was cut by 4 bases and J by 11 bases, with 24 bases left in between. Written as DNA, the CDR3 is TGCGCCAGCAGCCAGACTCAACAGGGTTCCGATGAGCAGTACTTC. Residues: CASSQTQQGSDEQYF.

This clonotype has just a few counts. The chain has TRBV5-1 and TRBJ2-5, with D possibly matching TRBD1 (6 bases). Germline V gene data show CDR1 as SGHRS and CDR2 as YFSETQ. Trimming removed 3 bases from V and 0 bases from J, with 12 bases in between. The CDR3 contains 15 residues. CDR3 region: CASSWGDRYQETQYF. CDR3 bases: TGCGCCAGCAGCTGGGGAGACAGGTACCAAGAGACCCAGTACTTC.